These T cell receptor beta chains were read from a single sample in a study of cytomegalovirus exposure and HLA in healthy donors. Here immunoSEQ multiplex PCR was the method, and the copy in TCRdb shows in-frame clones only, minus some. The sample has 60,000 to 75,000 clones, roughly 84% seen once. The sample consisted of PBMCs. The receptors shown here come from a woman in her twenties or thirties in good health and CMV-seronegative. The CDR3 runs from the conserved cysteine through the conserved F or W. D genes are given only for firm matches.

d_call j_call v_call cdr3_aa
TRBD1 TRBJ1-4 TRBV4-3 CASSQSTGGRSEKLFF
- TRBJ1-5 TRBV27 CASSITTEGSNQPQHF
- TRBJ1-1 TRBV11-3 CASSKDGAGPTEAFF
- TRBJ2-5 TRBV6-6 CASSPPDRSYQETQYF
- TRBJ1-3 TRBV7-2 CASFEQGTGNTIYF
- TRBJ2-1 TRBV6-1 CASSEAGGASYNEQFF
TRBD2 TRBJ2-3 TRBV5-4 CASSLLRGGHDTQYF
TRBD2 TRBJ2-1 TRBV9 CASRPGSGGANEQFF
TRBD2 TRBJ2-3 TRBV13 CASSFGQRGITDTQYF
- TRBJ1-2 TRBV29-1 CSALTVLGDGYTF
- TRBJ1-2 TRBV10-3 CAISSAGRGDYGYTF
- TRBJ1-4 TRBV5-1 CASSLTGPTNEKLFF
- TRBJ1-6 TRBV19 CASSIKLFGSPLHF
- TRBJ1-1 TRBV5-8 CASSSDGVNTEAFF
- TRBJ1-1 TRBV7-2 CASSSYTEAFF
TRBD2 TRBJ2-1 TRBV19 CASLGLAWDEQFF